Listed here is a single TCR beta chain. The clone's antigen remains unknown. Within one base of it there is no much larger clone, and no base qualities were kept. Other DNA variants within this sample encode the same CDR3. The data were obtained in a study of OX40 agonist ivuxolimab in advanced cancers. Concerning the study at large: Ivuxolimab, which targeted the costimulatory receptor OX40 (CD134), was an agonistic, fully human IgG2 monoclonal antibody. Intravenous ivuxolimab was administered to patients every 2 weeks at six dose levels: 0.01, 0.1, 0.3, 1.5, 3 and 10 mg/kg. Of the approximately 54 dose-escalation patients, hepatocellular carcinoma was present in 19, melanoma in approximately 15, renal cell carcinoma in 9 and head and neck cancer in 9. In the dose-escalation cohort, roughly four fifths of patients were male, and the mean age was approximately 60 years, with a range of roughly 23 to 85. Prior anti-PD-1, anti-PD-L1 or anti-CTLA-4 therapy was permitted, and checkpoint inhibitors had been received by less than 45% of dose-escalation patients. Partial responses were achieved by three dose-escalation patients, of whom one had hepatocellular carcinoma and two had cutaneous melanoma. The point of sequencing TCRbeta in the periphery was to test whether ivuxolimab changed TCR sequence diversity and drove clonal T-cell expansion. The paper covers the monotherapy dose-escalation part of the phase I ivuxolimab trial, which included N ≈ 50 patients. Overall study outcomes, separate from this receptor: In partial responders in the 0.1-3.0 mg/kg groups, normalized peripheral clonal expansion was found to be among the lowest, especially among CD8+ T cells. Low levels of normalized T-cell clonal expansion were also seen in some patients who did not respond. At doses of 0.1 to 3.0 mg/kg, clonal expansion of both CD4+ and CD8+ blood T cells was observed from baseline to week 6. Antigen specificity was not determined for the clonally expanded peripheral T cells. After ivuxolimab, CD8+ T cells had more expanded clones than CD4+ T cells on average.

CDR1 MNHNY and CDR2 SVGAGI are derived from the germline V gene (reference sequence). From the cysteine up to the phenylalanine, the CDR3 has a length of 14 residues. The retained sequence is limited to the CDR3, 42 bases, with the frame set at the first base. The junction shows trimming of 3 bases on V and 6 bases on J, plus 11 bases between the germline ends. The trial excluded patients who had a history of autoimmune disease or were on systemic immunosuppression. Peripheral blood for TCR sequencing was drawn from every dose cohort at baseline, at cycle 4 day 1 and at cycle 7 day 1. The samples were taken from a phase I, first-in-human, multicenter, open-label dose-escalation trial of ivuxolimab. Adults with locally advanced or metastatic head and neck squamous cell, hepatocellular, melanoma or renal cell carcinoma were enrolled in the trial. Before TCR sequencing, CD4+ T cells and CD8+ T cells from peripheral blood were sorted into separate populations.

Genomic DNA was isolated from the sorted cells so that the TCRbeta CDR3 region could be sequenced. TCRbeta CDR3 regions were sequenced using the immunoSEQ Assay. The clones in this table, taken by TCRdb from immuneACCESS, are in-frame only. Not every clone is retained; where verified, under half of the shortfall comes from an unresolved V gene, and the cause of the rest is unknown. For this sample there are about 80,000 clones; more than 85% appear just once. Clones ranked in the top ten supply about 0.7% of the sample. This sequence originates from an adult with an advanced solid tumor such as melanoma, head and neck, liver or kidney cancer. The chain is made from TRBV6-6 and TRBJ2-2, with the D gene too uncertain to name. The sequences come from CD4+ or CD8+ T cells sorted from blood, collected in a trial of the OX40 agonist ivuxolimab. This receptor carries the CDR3 CASSYNSDAGELFF. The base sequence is TGTGCCAGCAGTTATAATTCGGACGCCGGGGAGCTGTTTTTT.